The source of this T cell receptor beta chain is a study of a mutant IDH1 vaccine in newly diagnosed glioma. Looking at the study overall: Treated patients had a mean age of about 38 years and an approximately 62% male, 37.5% female split. Before enrollment, the patients had been treated with radiotherapy alone, temozolomide alone, or both together. Most of them had received both. Whole-study results and caveats: Immune responses induced by vaccination arose in 93.3% of the patients.

The protocol was immunoSEQ multiplex PCR, while the TCRdb copy is restricted to in-frame clones and leaves out a portion. Among 65,000 to 70,000 clones listed, about 86% were seen once. V gave up 3 bases and J gave up 5 bases; unmatched junction bases: 4. In germline, CDR1 is MDHEN, CDR2 SYDVKM. This CDR3 has 15 amino acids. Time point here: baseline, week 1 (first vaccination visit). Treatment noted: pre-vaccination baseline after standard-of-care therapy. There were new WHO grade 3 or 4 astrocytomas in the donors, and these were IDH1-mutant and ATRX-lost. With regard to this clone: Its specificity is not known.

The receptor was derived from a man aged 25-40 years with glioma. The rearrangement joins TRBV28 to TRBJ1-5, with TRBD1 identical over 10 bases. The sequencing here drew on PBMCs, taken from a glioma patient treated with radiotherapy, temozolomide or both. The CDR3, as DNA: TGTGCCAGCAGTTTTCGGGACAGGGGATATCAGCCCCAGCATTTT. This encodes CASSFRDRGYQPQHF.